A single sample gave rise to the 8 T cell receptor beta chains below, sequenced in a study of lymphopenia after photon versus proton radiotherapy. The method was immunoSEQ multiplex PCR; TCRdb's version includes in-frame clones alone and lacks a portion of them. In the table there are 160,000 or so clones, about 88% of which are singletons. Material: peripheral blood, obtained from a patient treated with photon-based radiotherapy. The receptors shown here come from a man aged 50 to 60 with gastric cancer.

The CDR3 loop is CASSLAINEEKLFF. The CDR3 DNA reads TGTGCCAGCTCACTCGCGATAAATGAGGAAAAACTGTTTTTT. This rearrangement joins TRBV18 to TRBJ1-4; D is ambiguous. Trimming pared 4 bases from V and 8 bases from J, leaving 14 bases between. This CDR3 is 14 amino acids long. Germline CDR1 KGHSH, CDR2 LQKENI.

The chain links TRBV7-2 to TRBJ2-6; 9 nucleotides align to TRBD1. Germline V CDR1 and CDR2: SGHTA, FQGNSA. This CDR3 spans 19 amino acids. The V gene end was trimmed by 5 bases and the J gene end by 5 bases; junction bases not matched to a gene: 16. The CDR3 is CASSLTRDRELRRANVLTF. The CDR3 DNA reads TGTGCCAGCAGCCTCACCCGGGACAGGGAACTTCGGAGGGCCAACGTCCTGACTTTC. The whole variable domain, filled in from reference TRBV7-2 and TRBJ2-6, reads GAGVSQSPSNKVTEKGKDVELRCDPISGHTALYWYRQSLGQGLEFLIYFQGNSAPDKSGLPSDRFSAERTGGSVSTLTIQRTQQEDSAVYLCASSLTRDRELRRANVLTFGAGSRLTVL.

Note on this clone: Other nucleotide sequences in the sample specify the same CDR3. This chain joins TRBV5-1 and TRBJ1-1; D ambiguous. The V end lost 0 bases, the J end lost 5 bases, and 11 bases lay between the germline ends. Germline lookup yields CDR1 SGHRS and CDR2 YFSETQ. The CDR3 sequence is 14 residues long. The CDR3 DNA reads as TGCGCCAGCAGCTTGGGCGGAGGACGGACTGAAGCTTTCTTT. Translated, it gives CASSLGGGRTEAFF.

The chain uses TRBV9 and TRBJ2-1; 12 positions match TRBD2. CDR1 is SGDLS and CDR2 is YYNGEE in the germline V gene. Trimming at V came to 4 bases and at J to 9 bases, leaving 5 bases not matched to a gene. This CDR3 is built from 14 residues. The chain's CDR3 is CASSPGLAGSEQFF. The CDR3, as DNA: TGTGCCAGCAGCCCCGGACTAGCGGGAAGTGAGCAGTTCTTC.

The chain carries TRBV5-4 and TRBJ2-1, with D possibly TRBD2 on 6 matching bases. Germline loops: CDR1 SGHNT, CDR2 YYREEE (reference sequence). With 4 bases removed from V and 5 bases from J, the gap between germline ends came to 19 bases. The CDR3 totals 16 residues. CDR3 region: CASSVGDLVSNNEQFF. The DNA of the CDR3 is TGTGCCAGCAGCGTAGGGGACTTAGTCAGTAACAATGAGCAGTTCTTC.

This chain connects TRBV30 to TRBJ1-2; 9 bases fit TRBD1. This CDR3 spans 13 amino acids. Germline CDR1 is GTSNPN and CDR2 is SVGIG (reference sequence). The junction had 1 base not matched to a gene; V was cut back by 5 bases and J by 0 bases. DNA for the CDR3: TGTGCCTGGGGGACAGGGACTAACTATGGCTACACCTTC. It translates to CAWGTGTNYGYTF.

The V gene is TRBV12-5, the J gene TRBJ1-1, with D possibly TRBD1 on 5 matching bases. The V gene lost 6 bases and the J gene lost 2 bases, with 16 bases spanning the gap. The CDR3 covers 15 residues. CDR1 is LGHNT, CDR2 FRNRAP, per germline. CDR3 DNA sequence: TGTGCTAGTGGGCGTGGGCAGGGAGGAAACACTGAAGCTTTCTTT. It codes for CASGRGQGGNTEAFF. The complete variable domain, with remaining parts taken from reference TRBV12-5 and TRBJ1-1, reads DARVTQTPRHKVTEMGQEVTMRCQPILGHNTVFWYRQTMMQGLELLAYFRNRAPLDDSGMPKDRFSAEMPDATLATLKIQPSEPRDSAVYFCASGRGQGGNTEAFFGQGTRLTVV.

The V call is TRBV7-2, the J call TRBJ2-3, with no clear D. The CDR3 length is 10 residues. CDR1 and CDR2 from the germline V gene are SGHTA and FQGNSA. V was clipped by 9 bases and J by 1 base, with 2 bases between them. CDR3 DNA: TGTGCCAGTCGCACAGATACGCAGTATTTT. It codes for CASRTDTQYF.